This T cell receptor beta chain was identified in a study of blood T cell repertoires in COVID-19. About the study: From the United States, Italy and Spain came samples of acute and convalescent COVID-19. Sources were T cells, B-cell-depleted T cells, or PBMCs; the material itself was cDNA or gDNA.

Germline V gene lookup returns CDR1 WSHSY and CDR2 SAAADI. The ends were cut back, 3 bases at V and 7 bases at J, with 9 bases in the middle. CDR3 length: 12 residues. The Seattle patients, enrolled during active infection, were followed longitudinally. This clone was found a few times. Per the study methods: Amplified reference gene primers provided the basis for estimating nucleated cell counts. TCRdb's copy holds only in-frame clones and misses some; the assay was immunoSEQ multiplex PCR. V, J and clone size reflect that table, while D and trimming were determined from the DNA. The data contain 250,000 to 300,000 clones, 86% of them singletons.

Sequencing used peripheral blood. The clonotype comes from a woman in her 70s with COVID-19, enrolled during active disease. J is TRBJ1-1 and V is TRBV10-2, with D unresolved. CDR3 loop: CASSDLGGEAFF. DNA for the CDR3: TGCGCCAGCAGTGATCTCGGAGGTGAAGCTTTCTTT.